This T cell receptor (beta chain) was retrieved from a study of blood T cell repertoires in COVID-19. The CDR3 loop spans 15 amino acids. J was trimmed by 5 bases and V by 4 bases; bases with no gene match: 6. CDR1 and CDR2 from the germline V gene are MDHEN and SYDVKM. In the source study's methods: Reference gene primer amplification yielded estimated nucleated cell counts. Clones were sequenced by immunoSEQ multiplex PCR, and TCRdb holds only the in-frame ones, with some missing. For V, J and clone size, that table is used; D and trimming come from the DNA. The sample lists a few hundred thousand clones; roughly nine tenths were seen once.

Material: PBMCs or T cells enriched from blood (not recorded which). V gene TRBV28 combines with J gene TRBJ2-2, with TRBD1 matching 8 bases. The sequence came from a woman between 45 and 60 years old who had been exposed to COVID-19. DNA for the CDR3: TGTGCCAGCAGTTATGGAACAGGGGGGACCGGGGAGCTGTTTTTT. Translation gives CASSYGTGGTGELFF.